This entry lists 8 T cell receptor beta chains sequenced from one sample in a study of blood T cell repertoires in COVID-19. Only in-frame clones appear in the TCRdb table, and some are missing; sequencing was by immunoSEQ multiplex PCR. The sample lists approximately 240,000 clones, 84% seen once, with approximately 1.5% in the top ten. Sequenced sample: peripheral blood. The receptors shown here come from a woman aged 40-49 years who had recovered from COVID-19.

The V call is TRBV6-6, the J call TRBJ2-7; perhaps TRBD1 as D (5 bases). Germline assignment: CDR1 MNHNY and CDR2 SVGAGI (reference sequence). The CDR3 covers 12 residues. The V end lost 6 bases, the J end lost 5 bases, and 11 bases lay between the germline ends. CDR3 coding DNA: TGTGCCAGCAGCCCCATGGGGCACGAGCAGTACTTC. This encodes CASSPMGHEQYF.

The sample holds a few counts of this clone. The genes are TRBV7-9 and TRBJ1-2, with D tentatively TRBD1 (6 bases). The CDR3 has 15 residues. Germline assignment: CDR1 SEHNR and CDR2 FQNEAQ (reference sequence). Trimming left V 3 bases short and J 4 bases short, with 15 bases between. The CDR3 loop is CASSFAGARGYGYTF. The CDR3 DNA reads TGTGCCAGCAGCTTTGCGGGGGCGCGGGGCTATGGCTACACCTTC. The whole variable domain, filled in from reference TRBV7-9 and TRBJ1-2, reads DTGVSQNPRHKITKRGQNVTFRCDPISEHNRLYWYRQTLGQGPEFLTYFQNEAQLEKSRLLSDRFSAERPKGSFSTLEIQRTEQGDSAMYLCASSFAGARGYGYTFGSGTRLTVV.

The rearrangement links TRBV4-3 to TRBJ2-7, with D perhaps matching TRBD2 (6 bases). This CDR3 is 15 amino acids long. Trimming took off 2 bases at V and 6 bases at J, with 17 bases between the two ends. CDR1 and CDR2 (germline): LGHNA, YSLEER. This CDR3 is CASSQIRWEASEQYF. The CDR3 bases are TGCGCCAGCAGCCAAATTAGGTGGGAGGCGAGCGAGCAGTACTTC.

The V gene is TRBV6-2 or TRBV6-3, the J gene TRBJ1-1; D possibly corresponds to TRBD1 (5 bases). Germline CDR1 reads MNHEY; CDR2 reads SVGEGT. Trimming cost V 6 bases and J 6 bases, with 14 bases left between them. This CDR3 has 13 amino acids. The CDR3 here is CASRYTREAEAFF. The DNA of the CDR3 is TGTGCCAGCAGGTACACCAGGGAGGCTGAAGCTTTCTTT.

The chain is built from TRBV29-1 and TRBJ2-7; 7 positions match TRBD1. This CDR3 is built from 13 residues. V shed 6 bases and J 4 bases; nucleotides not matched to a gene: 9. Germline V CDR1 and CDR2: SQVTM, ANQGSEA. The CDR3 DNA sequence: TGCAGCGTAATGGTGGGACAGAGTTACGAGCAGTACTTC. Protein product: CSVMVGQSYEQYF.

The chain employs TRBV7-2 and TRBJ2-7; TRBD2 aligns across 12 bases. The germline CDR1 and CDR2 sequences are SGHTA and FQGNSA. The ends lost 5 bases at V and 4 bases at J; junction bases unmatched: 6. CDR3 length: 15 amino acids. CDR3 sequence reads: CASSATSGGLYEQYF. Here the CDR3 DNA reads TGTGCCAGCAGCGCAACTAGCGGGGGGCTATACGAGCAGTACTTC.

In its sample, this clone was seen a few times. V is TRBV7-5 and J is TRBJ1-5; TRBD1 reflects the table's D call only, with no check against the DNA. TRBV7-5 is reported as a pseudogene. The CDR3 spans 19 residues. This CDR3 reads CARSLTGAGEMRRNQPQHF. The CDR3 DNA is TGTGCCAGAAGCTTAACCGGGGCAGGGGAGATGAGGCGCAATCAGCCCCAGCATTTT.

The chain is built from TRBV7-8 and TRBJ1-2; possibly TRBD1 for D (5 bases). Trimming cost V 10 bases and J 6 bases, with 21 bases left between them. CDR1 and CDR2 (germline): SGHVS, FQNEAQ. The CDR3 sequence is 14 residues long. The DNA of the CDR3 is TGTGCCACCCCTTCCTCAGGGCGGTTTAATGGCTACACCTTC. Translated, it gives CATPSSGRFNGYTF.